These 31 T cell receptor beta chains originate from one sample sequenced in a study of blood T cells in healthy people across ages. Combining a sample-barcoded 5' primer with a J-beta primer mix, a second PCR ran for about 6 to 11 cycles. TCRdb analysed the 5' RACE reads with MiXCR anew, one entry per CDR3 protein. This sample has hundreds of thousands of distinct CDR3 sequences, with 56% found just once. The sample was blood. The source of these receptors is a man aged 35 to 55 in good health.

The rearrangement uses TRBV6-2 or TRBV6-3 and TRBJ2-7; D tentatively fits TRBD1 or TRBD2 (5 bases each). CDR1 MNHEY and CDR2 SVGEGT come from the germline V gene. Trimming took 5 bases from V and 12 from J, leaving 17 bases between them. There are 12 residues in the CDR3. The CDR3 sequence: CASSIDLTGTYF. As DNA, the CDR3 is TGTGCCAGCAGTATCGATCTGACCGGGACGTACTTC.

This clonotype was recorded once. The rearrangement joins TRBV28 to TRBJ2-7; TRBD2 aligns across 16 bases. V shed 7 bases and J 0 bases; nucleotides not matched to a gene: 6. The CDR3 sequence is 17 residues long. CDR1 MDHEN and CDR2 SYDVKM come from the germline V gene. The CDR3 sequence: CASTVGLAGGPSYEQYF. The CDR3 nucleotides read TGTGCCAGCACCGTGGGACTAGCGGGAGGGCCCTCCTACGAGCAGTACTTC.

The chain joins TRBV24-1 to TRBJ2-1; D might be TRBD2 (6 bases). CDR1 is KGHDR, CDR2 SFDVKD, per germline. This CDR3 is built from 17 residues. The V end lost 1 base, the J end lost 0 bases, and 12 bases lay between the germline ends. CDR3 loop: CATSDLRGRSSYNEQFF. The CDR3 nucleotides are TGTGCCACCAGTGATTTAAGAGGGAGGTCCTCCTACAATGAGCAGTTCTTC.

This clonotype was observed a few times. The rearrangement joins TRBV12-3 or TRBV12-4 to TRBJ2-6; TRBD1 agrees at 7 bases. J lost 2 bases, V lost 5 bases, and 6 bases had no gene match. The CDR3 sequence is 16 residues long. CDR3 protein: CASSRRTGAGANVLTF. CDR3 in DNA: TGTGCCAGCAGTAGGAGAACAGGGGCTGGGGCCAACGTCCTGACTTTC.

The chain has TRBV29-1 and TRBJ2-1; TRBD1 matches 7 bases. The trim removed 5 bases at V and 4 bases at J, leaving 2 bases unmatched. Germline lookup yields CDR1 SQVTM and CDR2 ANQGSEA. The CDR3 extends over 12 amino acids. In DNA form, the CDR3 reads TGCAGCGTTACAGGGGAGTACAATGAGCAGTTCTTC. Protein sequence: CSVTGEYNEQFF.

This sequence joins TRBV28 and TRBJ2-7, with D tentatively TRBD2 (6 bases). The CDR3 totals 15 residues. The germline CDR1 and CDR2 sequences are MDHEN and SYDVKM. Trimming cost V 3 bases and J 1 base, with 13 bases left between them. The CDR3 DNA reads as TGTGCCAGCAGTTTTTCGACTAGATCGTCCTACGAGCAGTACTTC. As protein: CASSFSTRSSYEQYF. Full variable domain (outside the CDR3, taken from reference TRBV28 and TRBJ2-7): DVKVTQSSRYLVKRTGEKVFLECVQDMDHENMFWYRQDPGLGLRLIYFSYDVKMKEKGDIPEGYSVSREKKERFSLILESASTNQTSMYLCASSFSTRSSYEQYFGPGTRLTVT.

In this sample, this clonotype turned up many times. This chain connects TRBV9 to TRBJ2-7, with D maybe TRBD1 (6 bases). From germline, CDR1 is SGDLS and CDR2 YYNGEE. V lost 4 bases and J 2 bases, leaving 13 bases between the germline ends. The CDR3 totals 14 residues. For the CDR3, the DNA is TGTGCCAGCAGCCCCGCCAGGACAGCCTACGAGCAGTACTTC. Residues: CASSPARTAYEQYF.

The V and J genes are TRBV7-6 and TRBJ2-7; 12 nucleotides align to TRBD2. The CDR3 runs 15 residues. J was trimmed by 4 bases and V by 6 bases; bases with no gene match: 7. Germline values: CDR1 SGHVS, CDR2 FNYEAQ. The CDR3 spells CASRGLAGKVYEQYF. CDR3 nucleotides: TGTGCCAGCAGAGGACTAGCGGGAAAGGTTTACGAGCAGTACTTC.

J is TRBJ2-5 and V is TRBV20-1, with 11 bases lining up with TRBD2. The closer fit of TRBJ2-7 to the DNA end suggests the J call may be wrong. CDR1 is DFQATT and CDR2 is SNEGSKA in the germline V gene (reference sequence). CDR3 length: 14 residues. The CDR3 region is CSAYSGRARNEQYF. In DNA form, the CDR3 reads TGCAGTGCTTATAGCGGGAGGGCCCGGAACGAGCAGTACTTC.

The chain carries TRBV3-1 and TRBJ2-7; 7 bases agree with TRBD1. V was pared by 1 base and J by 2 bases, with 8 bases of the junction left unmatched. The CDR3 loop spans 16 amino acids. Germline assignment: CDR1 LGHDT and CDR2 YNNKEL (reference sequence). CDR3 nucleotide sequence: TGTGCCAGCAGCCAAGGCGTAACAGGGGCTCCCTACGAGCAGTACTTC. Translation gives CASSQGVTGAPYEQYF.

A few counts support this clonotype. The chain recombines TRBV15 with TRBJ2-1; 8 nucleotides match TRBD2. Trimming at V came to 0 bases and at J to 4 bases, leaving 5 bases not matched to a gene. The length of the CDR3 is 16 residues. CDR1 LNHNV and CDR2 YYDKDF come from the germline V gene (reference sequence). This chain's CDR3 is CATSRDLAGRYNEQFF. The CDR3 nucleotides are TGTGCCACCAGCAGAGATCTAGCGGGCAGATACAATGAGCAGTTCTTC.

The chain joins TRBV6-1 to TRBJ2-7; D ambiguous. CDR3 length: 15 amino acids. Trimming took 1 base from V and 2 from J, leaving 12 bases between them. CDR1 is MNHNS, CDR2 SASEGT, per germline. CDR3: CASSEEGQVTYEQYF. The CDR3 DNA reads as TGTGCCAGCAGTGAAGAAGGTCAGGTTACCTACGAGCAGTACTTC.

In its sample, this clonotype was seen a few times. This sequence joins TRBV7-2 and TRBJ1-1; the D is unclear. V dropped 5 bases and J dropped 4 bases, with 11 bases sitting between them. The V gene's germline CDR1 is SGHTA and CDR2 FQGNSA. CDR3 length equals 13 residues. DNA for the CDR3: TGTGCCAGCAGCCCGATGGTGGGCACTGAAGCTTTCTTT. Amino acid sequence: CASSPMVGTEAFF.

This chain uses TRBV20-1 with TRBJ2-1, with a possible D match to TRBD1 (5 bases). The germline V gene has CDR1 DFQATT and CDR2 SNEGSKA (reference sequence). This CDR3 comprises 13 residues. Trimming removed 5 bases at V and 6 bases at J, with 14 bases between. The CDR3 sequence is CSADSRVGNEQFF. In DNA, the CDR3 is TGCAGTGCTGATAGCAGGGTTGGCAATGAGCAGTTCTTC.

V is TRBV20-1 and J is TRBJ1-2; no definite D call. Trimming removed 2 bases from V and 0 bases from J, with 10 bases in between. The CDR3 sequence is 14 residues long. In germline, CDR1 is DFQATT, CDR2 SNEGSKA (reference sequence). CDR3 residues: CSARQPSANYGYTF. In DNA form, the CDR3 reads TGCAGTGCTAGACAGCCCTCAGCTAACTATGGCTACACCTTC.

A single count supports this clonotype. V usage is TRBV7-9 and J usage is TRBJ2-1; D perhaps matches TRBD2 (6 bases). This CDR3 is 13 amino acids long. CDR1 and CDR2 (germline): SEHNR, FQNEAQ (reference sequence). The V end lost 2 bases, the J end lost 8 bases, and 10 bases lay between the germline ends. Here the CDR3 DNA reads TGTGCCAGCAGCTTATCGGGGGTATATGAGCAGTTCTTC. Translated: CASSLSGVYEQFF.

CDR3: CASSQEPGPLYEQYF. The CDR3 region has the DNA TGTGCCAGCAGCCAAGAACCGGGACCGCTATACGAGCAGTACTTC. The V gene is TRBV3-1, the J gene TRBJ2-7, with D perhaps given as TRBD1 or TRBD2 (5 bases each). V lost 0 bases and J lost 4, with 13 bases in between. CDR3 size: 15 residues. CDR1 LGHDT and CDR2 YNNKEL come from the germline V gene (reference sequence).

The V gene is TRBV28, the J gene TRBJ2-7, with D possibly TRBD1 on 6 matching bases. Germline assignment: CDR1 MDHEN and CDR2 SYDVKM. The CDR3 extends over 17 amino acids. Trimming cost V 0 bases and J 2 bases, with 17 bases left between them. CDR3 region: CASSLWGDRSVPYEQYF. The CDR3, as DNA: TGTGCCAGCAGTTTATGGGGAGACAGGTCGGTACCCTACGAGCAGTACTTC. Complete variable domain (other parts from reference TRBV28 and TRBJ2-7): DVKVTQSSRYLVKRTGEKVFLECVQDMDHENMFWYRQDPGLGLRLIYFSYDVKMKEKGDIPEGYSVSREKKERFSLILESASTNQTSMYLCASSLWGDRSVPYEQYFGPGTRLTVT.

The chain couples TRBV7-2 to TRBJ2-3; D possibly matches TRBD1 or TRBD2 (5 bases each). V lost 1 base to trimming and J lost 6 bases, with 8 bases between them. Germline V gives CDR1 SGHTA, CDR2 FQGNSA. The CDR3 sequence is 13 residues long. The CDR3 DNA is TGTGCCAGCAGCTTAGTGTGGGGGGATACGCAGTATTTT. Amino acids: CASSLVWGDTQYF.

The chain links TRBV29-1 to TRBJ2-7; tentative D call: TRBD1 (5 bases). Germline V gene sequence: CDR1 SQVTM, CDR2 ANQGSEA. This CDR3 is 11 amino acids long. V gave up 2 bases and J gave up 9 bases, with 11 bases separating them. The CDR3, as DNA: TGCAGCGTTGAACTGGGGCGTGGGCAGTACTTC. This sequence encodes CSVELGRGQYF.

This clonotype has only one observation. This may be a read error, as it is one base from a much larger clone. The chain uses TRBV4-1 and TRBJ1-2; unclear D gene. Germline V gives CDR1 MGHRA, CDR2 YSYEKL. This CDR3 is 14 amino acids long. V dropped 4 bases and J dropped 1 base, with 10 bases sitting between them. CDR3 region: CASSRVPDNYGYTF. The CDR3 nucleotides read TGCGCCAGCAGCCGAGTCCCCGATAACTATGGCTACACCTTC.

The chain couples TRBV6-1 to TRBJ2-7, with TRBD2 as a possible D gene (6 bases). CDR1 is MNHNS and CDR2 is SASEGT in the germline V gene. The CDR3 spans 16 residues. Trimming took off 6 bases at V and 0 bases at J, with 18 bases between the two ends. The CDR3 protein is CASRGGAGVSSYEQYF. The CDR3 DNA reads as TGTGCCAGCAGGGGAGGAGCGGGTGTTAGCTCCTACGAGCAGTACTTC.

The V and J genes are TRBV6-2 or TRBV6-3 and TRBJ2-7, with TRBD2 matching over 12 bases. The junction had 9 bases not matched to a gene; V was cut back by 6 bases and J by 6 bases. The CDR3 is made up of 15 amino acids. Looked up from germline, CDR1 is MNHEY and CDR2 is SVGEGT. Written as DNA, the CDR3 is TGTGCCAGCAGCCTCCCACTAGCGGGAGGCGGCGAGCAGTACTTC. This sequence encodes CASSLPLAGGGEQYF.

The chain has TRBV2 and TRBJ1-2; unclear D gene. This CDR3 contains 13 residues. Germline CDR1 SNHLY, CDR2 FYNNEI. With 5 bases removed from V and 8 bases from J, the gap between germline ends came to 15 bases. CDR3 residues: CASSPLASSGYTF. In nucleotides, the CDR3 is TGTGCCAGCAGTCCTCTTGCCTCGTCCGGCTACACCTTC.

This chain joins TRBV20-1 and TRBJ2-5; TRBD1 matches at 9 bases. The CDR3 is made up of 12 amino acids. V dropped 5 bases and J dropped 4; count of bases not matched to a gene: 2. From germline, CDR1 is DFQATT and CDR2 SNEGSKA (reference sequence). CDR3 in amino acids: CSAGTGSETQYF. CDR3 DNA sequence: TGCAGTGCTGGGACAGGGTCAGAGACCCAGTACTTC.

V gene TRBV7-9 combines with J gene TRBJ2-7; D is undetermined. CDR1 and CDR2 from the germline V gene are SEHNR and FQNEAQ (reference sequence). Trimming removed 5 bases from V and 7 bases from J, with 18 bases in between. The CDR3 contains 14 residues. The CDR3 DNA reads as TGTGCCAGCAGCCCCCCCGTGTCCTCGGCAGAGCAGTACTTC. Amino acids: CASSPPVSSAEQYF.

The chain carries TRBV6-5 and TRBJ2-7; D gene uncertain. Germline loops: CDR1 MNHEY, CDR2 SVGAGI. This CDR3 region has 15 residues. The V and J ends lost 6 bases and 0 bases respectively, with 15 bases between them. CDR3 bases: TGTGCCAGCAGCACCACGGGCCGTGTCTCCTACGAGCAGTACTTC. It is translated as CASSTTGRVSYEQYF.

CDR3 region: CASQLQGPNQPQHF. The CDR3 nucleotides are TGTGCCAGCCAACTTCAGGGGCCTAATCAGCCCCAGCATTTT. The V call is TRBV6-1, the J call TRBJ1-5, with a possible D match to TRBD1 (6 bases). Trimming cost V 8 bases and J 4 bases, with 15 bases left between them. Per germline, CDR1 MNHNS and CDR2 SASEGT. This CDR3 spans 14 amino acids.

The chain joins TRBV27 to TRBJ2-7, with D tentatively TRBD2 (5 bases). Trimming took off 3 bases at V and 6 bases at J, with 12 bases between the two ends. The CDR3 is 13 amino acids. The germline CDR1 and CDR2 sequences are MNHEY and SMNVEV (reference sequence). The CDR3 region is CASSFAGMGEQYF. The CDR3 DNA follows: TGTGCCAGCAGTTTCGCGGGTATGGGCGAGCAGTACTTC.

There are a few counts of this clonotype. The CDR3 bases are TGCAGCGTTGATTCTACACAGCGGGGTTCCTACGAGCAGTACTTC. Translated: CSVDSTQRGSYEQYF. The rearrangement uses TRBV29-1 and TRBJ2-7; 7 bases fit TRBD2. The CDR3 extends over 15 amino acids. Trimming at V came to 3 bases and at J to 1 base, leaving 9 bases not matched to a gene. The V gene's germline CDR1 is SQVTM and CDR2 ANQGSEA.

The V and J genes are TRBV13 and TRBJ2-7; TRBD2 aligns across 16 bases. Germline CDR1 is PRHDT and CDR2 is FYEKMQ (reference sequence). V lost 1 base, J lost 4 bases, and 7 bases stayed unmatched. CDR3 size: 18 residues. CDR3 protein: CASSLALGLAGGRYEQYF. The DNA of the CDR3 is TGTGCCAGCAGCTTAGCCCTGGGACTAGCGGGAGGGAGGTACGAGCAGTACTTC.